This T cell receptor (beta chain) was identified during a study of early T cells in non-severe SARS-CoV-2 infection. Study context: Unpaired chains resulted from sequencing bulk RNA of unsorted whole blood.

Unique molecular identifiers were attached to individual cDNA molecules. Using its own MiXCR run on the 5' RACE reads, TCRdb lists one record per CDR3 protein. In the table there are 20,000 to 25,000 distinct CDR3 sequences, about 4.4% of which are singletons. This clonotype was recorded many times. The CDR3 has 14 amino acids. Trimming pared 9 bases from V and 0 bases from J, leaving 9 bases between. The V gene's germline CDR1 is MNHEY and CDR2 SMNVEV (reference sequence). V gene TRBV27 combines with J gene TRBJ2-6, with D unclear. This TCR derives from an adult who was a healthcare worker with PCR-confirmed SARS-CoV-2 infection or an uninfected control (not recorded which). The sample comprised whole blood. Here the CDR3 reads CASWGSSGANVLTF. CDR3 nucleotide sequence: TGTGCCAGTTGGGGAAGCTCTGGGGCCAACGTCCTGACTTTC. The whole variable domain, remainder taken from reference TRBV27 and TRBJ2-6, is EAQVTQNPRYLITVTGKKLTVTCSQNMNHEYMSWYRQDPGLGLRQIYYSMNVEVTDKGDVPEGYKVSRKEKRNFPLILESPSPNQTSLYFCASWGSSGANVLTFGAGSRLTVL.